This T cell receptor beta chain was recovered during a study of T cell responses to AZD1222 COVID-19 vaccine. Study results and caveats: With two AZD1222 doses given, Spike-specific TCR breadth and depth both rose. Spike as a whole was targeted by vaccine-associated CD4 TCRs, dominant at 160-218 and 743-854.

This clone was seen more than once but under ten times. Antigen: not known. The protocol was immunoSEQ multiplex PCR, while the TCRdb copy is restricted to in-frame clones and leaves out a portion. The table has roughly 150,000 clones, about nine tenths seen once. Sequencing was performed on peripheral blood, taken 28 days after the second AZD1222 dose. The receptor was isolated from an adult who received the AZD1222 COVID-19 vaccine.

DNA for the CDR3: TGTGCCAGCAGCTTAGGTGGCAGTCCCGAGCAGTACTTC. Amino acids: CASSLGGSPEQYF. The chain recombines TRBV7-9 with TRBJ2-7, with D uncertain. CDR1 and CDR2 (germline): SEHNR, FQNEAQ (reference sequence). Trimming cost V 1 base and J 6 bases, with 10 bases left between them. The CDR3 length is 13 residues. Filled out from reference TRBV7-9 and TRBJ2-7, the complete variable domain reads DTGVSQNPRHKITKRGQNVTFRCDPISEHNRLYWYRQTLGQGPEFLTYFQNEAQLEKSRLLSDRFSAERPKGSFSTLEIQRTEQGDSAMYLCASSLGGSPEQYFGPGTRLTVT.